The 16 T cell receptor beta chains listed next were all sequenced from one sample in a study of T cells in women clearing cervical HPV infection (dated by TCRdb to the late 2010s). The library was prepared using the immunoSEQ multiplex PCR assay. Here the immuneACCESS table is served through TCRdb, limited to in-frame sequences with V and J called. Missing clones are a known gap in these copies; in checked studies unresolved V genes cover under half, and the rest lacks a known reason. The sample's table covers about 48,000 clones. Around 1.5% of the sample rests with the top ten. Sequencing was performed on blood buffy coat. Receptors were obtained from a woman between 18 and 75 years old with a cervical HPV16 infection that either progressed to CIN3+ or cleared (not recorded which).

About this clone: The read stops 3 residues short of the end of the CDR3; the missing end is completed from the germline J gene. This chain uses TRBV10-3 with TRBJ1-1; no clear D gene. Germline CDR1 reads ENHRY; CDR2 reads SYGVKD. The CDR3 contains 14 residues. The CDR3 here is CAISALDGVKEAFF. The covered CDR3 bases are TGTGCCATCAGTGCTCTGGACGGGGTGAAAGAA.

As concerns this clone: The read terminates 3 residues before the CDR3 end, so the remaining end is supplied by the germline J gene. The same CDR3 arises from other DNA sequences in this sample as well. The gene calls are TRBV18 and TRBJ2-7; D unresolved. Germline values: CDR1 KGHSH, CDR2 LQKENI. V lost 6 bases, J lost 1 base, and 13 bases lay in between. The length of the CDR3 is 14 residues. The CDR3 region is CASSPSVTSYEQYF. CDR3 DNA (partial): TGTGCCAGCTCCCCAAGCGTAACGTCCTACGAG.

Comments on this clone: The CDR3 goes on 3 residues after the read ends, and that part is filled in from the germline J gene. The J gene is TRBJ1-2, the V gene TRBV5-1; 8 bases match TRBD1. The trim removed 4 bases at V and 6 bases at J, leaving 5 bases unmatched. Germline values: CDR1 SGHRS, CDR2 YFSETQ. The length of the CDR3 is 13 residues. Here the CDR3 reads CASSLDRDHGYTF. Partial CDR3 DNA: TGCGCCAGCAGCCTGGACAGGGATCATGGC.

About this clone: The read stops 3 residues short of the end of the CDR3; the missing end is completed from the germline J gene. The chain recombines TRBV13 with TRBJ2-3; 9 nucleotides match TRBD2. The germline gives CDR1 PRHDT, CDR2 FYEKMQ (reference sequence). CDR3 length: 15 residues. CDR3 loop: CASSSGREGRVAQYF. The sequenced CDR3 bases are TGTGCCAGCAGCTCCGGGCGGGAGGGCCGAGTTGCG.

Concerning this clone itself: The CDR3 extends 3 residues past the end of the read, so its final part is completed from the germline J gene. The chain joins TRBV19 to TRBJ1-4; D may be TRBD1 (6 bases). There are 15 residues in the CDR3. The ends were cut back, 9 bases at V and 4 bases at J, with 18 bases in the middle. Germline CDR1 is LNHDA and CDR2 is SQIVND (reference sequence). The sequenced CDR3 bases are TGTGCCAGCAATCAACCGGGACACCTTAATGAAAAA. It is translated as CASNQPGHLNEK. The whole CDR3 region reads CASNQPGHLNEKLFF.

The part of the CDR3 DNA that was read is TGTGCCAGCACCCCAGGGGCGGCCAAAAACATT. Protein: CASTPGAAKNI. The whole CDR3 sequence is CASTPGAAKNIQYF. This chain joins TRBV11-2 and TRBJ2-4; maybe TRBD1 (6 bases). The read terminates 3 residues before the CDR3 end, so the remaining end is supplied by the germline J gene. The V and J ends lost 7 bases and 1 base respectively, with 11 bases between them. The CDR3 loop spans 14 amino acids. Germline V gene data show CDR1 as SGHAT and CDR2 as FQNNGV.

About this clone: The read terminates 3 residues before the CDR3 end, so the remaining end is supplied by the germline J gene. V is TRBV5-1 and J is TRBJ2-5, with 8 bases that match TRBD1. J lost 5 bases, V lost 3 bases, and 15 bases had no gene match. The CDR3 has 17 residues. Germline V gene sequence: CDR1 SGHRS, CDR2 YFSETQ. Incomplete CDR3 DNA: TGCGCCAGCAGCTCGCAGTACGACAGGGGTTATAGGGAGACC. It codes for CASSSQYDRGYRET. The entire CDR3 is CASSSQYDRGYRETQYF.

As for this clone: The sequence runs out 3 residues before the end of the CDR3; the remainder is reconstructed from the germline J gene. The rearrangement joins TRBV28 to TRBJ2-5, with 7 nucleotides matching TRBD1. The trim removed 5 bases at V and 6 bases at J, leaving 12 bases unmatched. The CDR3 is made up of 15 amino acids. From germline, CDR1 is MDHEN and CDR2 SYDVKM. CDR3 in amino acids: CASSPFPQGRQTQYF. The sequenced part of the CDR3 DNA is TGTGCCAGCAGTCCTTTCCCACAGGGGCGGCAGACC.

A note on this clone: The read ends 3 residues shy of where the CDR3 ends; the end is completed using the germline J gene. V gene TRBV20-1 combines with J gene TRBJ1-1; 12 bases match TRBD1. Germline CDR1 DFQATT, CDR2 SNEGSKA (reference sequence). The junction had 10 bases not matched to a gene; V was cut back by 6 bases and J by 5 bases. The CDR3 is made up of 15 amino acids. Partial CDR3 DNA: TGCAGTGCCACCCGGGACAGGGGGCGTAGTACTGAA. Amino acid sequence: CSATRDRGRSTE. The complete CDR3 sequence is CSATRDRGRSTEAFF.

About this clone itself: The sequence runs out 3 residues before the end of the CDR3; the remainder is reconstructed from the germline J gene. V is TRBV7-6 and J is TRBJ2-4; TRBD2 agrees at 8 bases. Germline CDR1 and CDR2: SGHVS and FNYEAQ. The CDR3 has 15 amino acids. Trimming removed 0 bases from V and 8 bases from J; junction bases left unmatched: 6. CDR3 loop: CASSLAGTSGDIQYF. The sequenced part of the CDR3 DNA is TGTGCCAGCAGCTTAGCAGGGACTAGTGGAGACATT.

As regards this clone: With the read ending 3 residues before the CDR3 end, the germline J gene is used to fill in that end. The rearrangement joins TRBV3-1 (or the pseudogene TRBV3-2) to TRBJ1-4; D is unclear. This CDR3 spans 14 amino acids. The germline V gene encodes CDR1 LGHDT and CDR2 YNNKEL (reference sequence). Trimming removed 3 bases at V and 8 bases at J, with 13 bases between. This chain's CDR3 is CASSHPSSGEKLFF. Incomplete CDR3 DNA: TGTGCCAGCAGCCATCCTTCCTCGGGGGAAAAA.

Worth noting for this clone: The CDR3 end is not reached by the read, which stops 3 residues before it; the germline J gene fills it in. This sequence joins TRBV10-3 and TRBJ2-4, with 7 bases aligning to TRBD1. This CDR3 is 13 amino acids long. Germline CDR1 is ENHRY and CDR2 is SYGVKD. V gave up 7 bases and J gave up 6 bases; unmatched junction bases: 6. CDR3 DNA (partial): TGTGCCATCAAAGGGACAGATTTAAACATT. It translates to CAIKGTDLNI. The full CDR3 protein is CAIKGTDLNIQYF.

The CDR3 region is CASSLRPQGYNEQFF. Incomplete CDR3 DNA: TGTGCCAGCAGCTTAAGGCCGCAGGGCTACAATGAG. The V gene is TRBV7-3, the J gene TRBJ2-1; perhaps TRBD1 as D (5 bases). Read sequence stops 3 residues before the CDR3 end, and the germline J gene provides the missing end. V lost 1 base and J lost 3, with 10 bases in between. This CDR3 comprises 15 residues. Germline loops: CDR1 SGHTA, CDR2 FQGTGA.

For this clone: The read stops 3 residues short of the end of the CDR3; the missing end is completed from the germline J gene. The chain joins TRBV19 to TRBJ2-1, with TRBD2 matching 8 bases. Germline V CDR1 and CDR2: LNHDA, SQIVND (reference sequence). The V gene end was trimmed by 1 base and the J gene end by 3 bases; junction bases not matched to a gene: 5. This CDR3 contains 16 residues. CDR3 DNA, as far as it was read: TGTGCCAGTAGTATAGGCGGGGGGTTTGGCTACAATGAG. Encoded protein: CASSIGGGFGYNE. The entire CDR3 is CASSIGGGFGYNEQFF.

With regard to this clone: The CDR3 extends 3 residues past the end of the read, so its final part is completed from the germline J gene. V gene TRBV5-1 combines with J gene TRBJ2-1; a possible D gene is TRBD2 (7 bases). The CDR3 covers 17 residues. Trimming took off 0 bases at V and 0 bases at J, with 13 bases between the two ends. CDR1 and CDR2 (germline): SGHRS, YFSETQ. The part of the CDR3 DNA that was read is TGCGCCAGCAGCTTGGCTGGGCGGGGGCTCTCCTACAATGAG. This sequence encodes CASSLAGRGLSYNE. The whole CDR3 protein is CASSLAGRGLSYNEQFF.

The CDR3 DNA, read in part, is TGTGCCTCTACTTCCGGGACAGGACCTCACAATGAG. This codes for CASTSGTGPHNE. The whole CDR3 sequence is CASTSGTGPHNEQFF. The gene calls are TRBV30 and TRBJ2-1, with 8 bases matching TRBD1. The sequenced fragment ends 3 residues before the CDR3 boundary, so the rest is inferred from the germline J gene. The trim removed 7 bases at V and 5 bases at J, leaving 13 bases unmatched. The CDR3 contains 15 residues. Looked up from germline, CDR1 is GTSNPN and CDR2 is SVGIG (reference sequence).